The 31 T cell receptor beta chains listed next were all sequenced from one sample in a study of T cells in Graves' hyperthyroidism and ophthalmopathy. Amplified TCR beta CDR3 regions derived from RNA transcripts. With the HTBI primer set, the TCR CDR3 went through a first round of RT-PCR. One entry per CDR3 protein results from TCRdb running MiXCR on the multiplex PCR reads. The sample yields about 49,000 distinct CDR3 sequences, about 53% seen once. The sequenced sample consisted of peripheral blood or thyroid tissue (not recorded which). The receptor set was obtained from a man in his late teens or twenties with Graves' hyperthyroidism.

V usage is TRBV10-2 and J usage is TRBJ2-7; no firm D call. Germline V gene lookup returns CDR1 WSHSY and CDR2 SAAADI. The CDR3 is made up of 17 amino acids. Trimming cost V 2 bases and J 6 bases, with 23 bases left between them. CDR3 loop: CASSEDGMNTEAFEQYF. In nucleotides, the CDR3 is TGCGCCAGCAGTGAGGACGGCATGAACACTGAAGCTTTCGAGCAGTACTTC.

The V call is TRBV7-3, the J call TRBJ1-1, with no clear D. The CDR3 is made up of 13 amino acids. The ends were cut back, 1 base at V and 0 bases at J, with 3 bases in the middle. Germline V gene sequence: CDR1 SGHTA, CDR2 FQGTGA. The CDR3 protein is CASSLNVNTEAFF. The CDR3 DNA reads TGTGCCAGCAGCTTAAATGTGAACACTGAAGCTTTCTTT.

This clonotype was observed many times. The chain uses TRBV5-4 and TRBJ2-7, with 8 bases identical to TRBD1. The CDR3 loop spans 13 amino acids. The germline CDR1 and CDR2 sequences are SGHNT and YYREEE (reference sequence). V shed 4 bases, J shed 5 bases, and the junction held 5 bases outside the gene matches. CDR3 amino acids: CASSPGQGHEQYF. CDR3 sequence (DNA): TGTGCCAGCAGCCCCGGACAGGGCCACGAGCAGTACTTC.

As for this clonotype: At one end the junction does not follow the germline gene, possibly because of a read error. The V call is TRBV7-3, the J call TRBJ1-1, with TRBD1 matching over 7 bases. The CDR3 is 13 residues long. CDR1 SGHTA and CDR2 FQGTGA come from the germline V gene. CDR3 coding DNA: TGTGCCAGCAGCTTAACCGGGACAGCTGAAGCTCTCTTT. It translates to CASSLTGTAEALF.

This rearrangement joins TRBV7-4 to TRBJ1-6; 8 nucleotides align to TRBD1. The ends lost 1 base at V and 9 bases at J; junction bases unmatched: 5. The CDR3 runs to 15 residues. CDR1 SGHVT and CDR2 SQSDAQ come from the germline V gene. CDR3 in DNA: TGTGCCAGCAGCTTAGGGGGACAGGCGAGTTCACCCCTCCACTTT. Translated, it gives CASSLGGQASSPLHF.

The rearrangement links TRBV5-4 to TRBJ2-5, with 14 bases identical to TRBD2. The CDR3 length is 19 residues. Trimming cost V 0 bases and J 9 bases; bases outside gene matches: 16. Germline assignment: CDR1 SGHNT and CDR2 YYREEE (reference sequence). In nucleotides, the CDR3 is TGTGCCAGCAGCTTGGGACTAGCGGGAGGGCCTCATTCTGGGGAGGCCCAGTACTTC. Protein: CASSLGLAGGPHSGEAQYF.

The chain has TRBV5-6 and TRBJ1-1; D might be TRBD1 (6 bases). Germline V gene sequence: CDR1 SGHDT, CDR2 YYEEEE. The V end lost 4 bases, the J end lost 2 bases, and 15 bases lay between the germline ends. The CDR3 runs 15 residues. CDR3 protein: CASSRGGGRNTEAFF. The CDR3, as DNA: TGTGCCAGCAGCCGTGGGGGGGGGCGAAACACTGAAGCTTTCTTT.

In this sample, this clonotype turned up many times. V and J are TRBV20-1 and TRBJ1-2; TRBD1 aligns across 8 bases. J gave up 4 bases and V 1 base, and 5 bases lay outside the gene matches. Germline lookup yields CDR1 DFQATT and CDR2 SNEGSKA (reference sequence). The CDR3 extends over 14 amino acids. CDR3 in DNA: TGCAGTGCTAGAGGTGACAGGGGCTTCTATGGCTACACCTTC. Amino acid sequence: CSARGDRGFYGYTF.

The chain couples TRBV18 to TRBJ1-2; unclear D gene. This CDR3 region has 14 residues. The germline gives CDR1 KGHSH, CDR2 LQKENI. V was clipped by 1 base and J by 0 bases, with 6 bases between them. CDR3 in DNA: TGTGCCAGCTCACCACGGGAGGCTAACTATGGCTACACCTTC. Protein: CASSPREANYGYTF.

This sequence joins TRBV13 and TRBJ2-7, with D possibly being TRBD1 or TRBD2 (5 bases each). The germline V and J ends were trimmed by 3 bases and 2 bases, with 14 bases remaining between them. The CDR3 extends over 15 amino acids. Germline loops: CDR1 PRHDT, CDR2 FYEKMQ (reference sequence). The CDR3 DNA is TGTGCCAGCAGCTTTAACGGGAAAGGGGCCTACGAGCAGTACTTC. The encoded protein is CASSFNGKGAYEQYF. Variable domain in full (rest from reference TRBV13 and TRBJ2-7): AAGVIQSPRHLIKEKRETATLKCYPIPRHDTVYWYQQGPGQDPQFLISFYEKMQSDKGSIPDRFSAQQFSDYHSELNMSSLELGDSALYFCASSFNGKGAYEQYFGPGTRLTVT.

V gene TRBV2 combines with J gene TRBJ1-5, with TRBD1 identical over 9 bases. The CDR3 loop spans 15 amino acids. V shed 6 bases and J 1 base; nucleotides not matched to a gene: 4. Germline CDR1 is SNHLY and CDR2 is FYNNEI. In DNA, the CDR3 is TGTGCCAGCAGCTTAGGGACAGGGAGCAATCAGCCCCAGCATTTT. Amino acid sequence: CASSLGTGSNQPQHF.

The count of this clonotype is one. Germline and junction disagree at one end, which may indicate a read error. The rearrangement links TRBV29-1 to TRBJ1-3; D ambiguous. Germline CDR1 SQVTM, CDR2 ANQGSEA. The length of the CDR3 is 13 residues. The CDR3 DNA is TGCAGCGCATCGACGGTCTCTGGAGACACCATATATTTT. This translates into CSASTVSGDTIYF.

Ten or more counts support this clonotype. The genes are TRBV18 and TRBJ2-7, with D possibly called TRBD1 or TRBD2 (6 bases each). V was clipped by 3 bases and J by 3 bases, with 9 bases between them. The CDR3 is made up of 13 amino acids. CDR1 and CDR2 from the germline V gene are KGHSH and LQKENI. For the CDR3, the DNA is TGTGCCAGCTCACCGGGGGGCGTCTACGAGCAGTACTTC. Its protein is CASSPGGVYEQYF.

This clonotype was detected ten times or more. The genes are TRBV24-1 and TRBJ2-3; 11 bases agree with TRBD2. The CDR3 runs to 15 residues. The V and J ends lost 9 bases and 4 bases, in that order; junction bases with no gene match: 8. The germline CDR1 and CDR2 sequences are KGHDR and SFDVKD. This CDR3 reads CATATSGSISDTQYF. CDR3 in DNA: TGTGCCACCGCCACTAGCGGGAGTATATCAGATACGCAGTATTTT.

This clonotype was seen repeatedly, ten times or more. V gene TRBV20-1 combines with J gene TRBJ1-1; D ambiguous. V lost 1 base and J 8 bases, leaving 11 bases between the germline ends. Per germline, CDR1 DFQATT and CDR2 SNEGSKA (reference sequence). CDR3 length equals 12 residues. DNA of the CDR3: TGCAGTGCTAGAGTCATATCTGGGGAAGCTTTCTTT. Translated, it gives CSARVISGEAFF.

This clonotype was picked up many times. This sequence joins TRBV2 and TRBJ2-2, with 9 bases matching TRBD2. The germline CDR1 and CDR2 sequences are SNHLY and FYNNEI. This CDR3 spans 16 amino acids. V was clipped by 8 bases and J by 2 bases; unmatched bases: 9. In DNA form, the CDR3 reads TGTGCCAGCGGGGGTGCGGGGGGGTTCAACACCGGGGAGCTGTTTTTT. Residues: CASGGAGGFNTGELFF.

The chain has TRBV6-1 and TRBJ1-6; TRBD1 agrees at 11 bases. The CDR3 loop spans 15 amino acids. V shed 5 bases and J 9 bases; nucleotides not matched to a gene: 6. Looked up from germline, CDR1 is MNHNS and CDR2 is SASEGT. The CDR3 DNA reads TGTGCCAGCAGTCTCCAAGGGACAGGGGGTTCACCCCTCCACTTT. Its translation is CASSLQGTGGSPLHF.

This clonotype has ten or more counts. The chain uses TRBV7-8 and TRBJ1-5, with 8 bases that match TRBD1. V lost 5 bases, J lost 4 bases, and 7 bases stayed unmatched. CDR3 size: 15 residues. Germline V gene data show CDR1 as SGHVS and CDR2 as FQNEAQ. CDR3 sequence (DNA): TGTGCCAGCAGCGTCCTTGGGACAGGTAATCAGCCCCAGCATTTT. Translation: CASSVLGTGNQPQHF.

The J gene is TRBJ2-7, the V gene TRBV7-9, with D perhaps TRBD1 or TRBD2 (6 bases each). Trimming cost V 4 bases and J 3 bases, with 19 bases left between them. CDR3 length equals 16 residues. Germline V gene data show CDR1 as SEHNR and CDR2 as FQNEAQ (reference sequence). DNA for the CDR3: TGTGCCAGCAGCTCCCCGGGGGCGGGAACAAGCTACGAGCAGTACTTC. Translating gives CASSSPGAGTSYEQYF.

In its sample, this clonotype was seen once. The chain carries TRBV29-1 and TRBJ2-7, with TRBD1 matching 7 bases. The CDR3 is 12 amino acids. Germline CDR1 and CDR2: SQVTM and ANQGSEA. V shed 8 bases and J 3 bases; nucleotides not matched to a gene: 7. CDR3 loop: CSTGTELYEQYF. In nucleotides, the CDR3 is TGCAGCACCGGGACAGAGCTCTACGAGCAGTACTTC.

This clonotype was seen a handful of times. The chain links TRBV7-9 to TRBJ1-2, with 7 bases that match TRBD1. Losses at the gene ends were 1 base for V and 4 bases for J; bases not matched to a gene: 0. The CDR3 sequence is 13 residues long. Germline CDR1 SEHNR, CDR2 FQNEAQ (reference sequence). The CDR3 DNA follows: TGTGCCAGCAGCTTAGGGGACAGCTATGGCTACACCTTC. Protein: CASSLGDSYGYTF.

This sequence joins TRBV2 and TRBJ2-5; 7 bases fit TRBD2. V lost 5 bases, J lost 0 bases, and 18 bases stayed unmatched. CDR1 and CDR2 (germline): SNHLY, FYNNEI. The CDR3 loop spans 19 amino acids. The CDR3 here is CASSTGPAGRSLYQETQYF. CDR3 bases: TGTGCCAGCAGTACCGGACCAGCGGGAAGGAGTTTGTACCAAGAGACCCAGTACTTC.

There are many counts of this clonotype. CDR3 nucleotide sequence: TGTGCCAGCAGCCAAGCTCCGGGGACTCACAACACTGAAGCTTTCTTT. Translating it yields CASSQAPGTHNTEAFF. The chain carries TRBV14 and TRBJ1-1; possibly TRBD1 for D (5 bases). Germline values: CDR1 SGHDN, CDR2 FVKESK. V lost 1 base, J lost 2 bases, and 14 bases lay in between. The CDR3 is 16 residues long. The full variable domain, rest sourced from reference TRBV14 and TRBJ1-1, is EAGVTQFPSHSVIEKGQTVTLRCDPISGHDNLYWYRRVMGKEIKFLLHFVKESKQDESGMPNNRFLAERTGGTYSTLKVQPAELEDSGVYFCASSQAPGTHNTEAFFGQGTRLTVV.

The CDR3 spells CSQGGTTYEQYF. The CDR3 nucleotides are TGCAGCCAGGGCGGGACGACCTACGAGCAGTACTTC. This sequence joins TRBV29-1 and TRBJ2-7, with a weak D call TRBD2 (6 bases). The CDR3 has 12 amino acids. Trimming stripped 8 bases from V and 2 bases from J, with 13 bases between. CDR1 is SQVTM, CDR2 ANQGSEA, per germline.

This clonotype was seen many times. V usage is TRBV12-3 or TRBV12-4 and J usage is TRBJ2-2; perhaps TRBD1 as D (5 bases). This CDR3 is 15 amino acids long. V was trimmed by 3 bases and J by 7 bases, leaving 15 bases between them. CDR3 DNA sequence: TGTGCCAGCAGTTTCTTTTGGGGCCTCGTCGGGGAGCTGTTTTTT. Residues: CASSFFWGLVGELFF.

This clonotype showed up many times. The rearrangement uses TRBV11-2 and TRBJ2-3; no definite D call. The CDR3 loop spans 12 amino acids. From germline, CDR1 is SGHAT and CDR2 FQNNGV. The germline V and J ends were trimmed by 1 base and 5 bases, with 4 bases remaining between them. CDR3 DNA: TGTGCCAGCAGCTTAGCGGGAGATACGCAGTATTTT. Amino acid sequence: CASSLAGDTQYF. Based on the CDR3 plus reference TRBV11-2 and TRBJ2-3, the full variable domain is EAGVAQSPRYKIIEKRQSVAFWCNPISGHATLYWYQQILGQGPKLLIQFQNNGVVDDSQLPKDRFSAERLKGVDSTLKIQPAKLEDSAVYLCASSLAGDTQYFGPGTRLTVL.

J is TRBJ1-1 and V is TRBV20-1, with D uncertain. The germline V gene has CDR1 DFQATT and CDR2 SNEGSKA (reference sequence). The CDR3 has 14 amino acids. The V gene lost 3 bases and the J gene lost 1 base, with 12 bases spanning the gap. The chain's CDR3 is CSASRSFGNTEAFF. The CDR3 region has the DNA TGCAGTGCTAGTAGGAGCTTTGGGAACACTGAAGCTTTCTTT.

This clonotype showed up many times. CDR3: CASSLASFGGNTEAFF. The CDR3 DNA follows: TGTGCCAGCAGCTTAGCGTCTTTTGGGGGGAACACTGAAGCTTTCTTT. V is TRBV7-8 and J is TRBJ1-1, with D possibly matching TRBD1 (5 bases). This CDR3 contains 16 residues. CDR1 is SGHVS, CDR2 FQNEAQ, per germline. Trimming took off 0 bases at V and 1 base at J, with 12 bases between the two ends.

V and J are TRBV7-9 and TRBJ1-4; 10 bases map to TRBD1. Per the germline V gene, CDR1 is SEHNR and CDR2 is FQNEAQ (reference sequence). V was pared by 9 bases and J by 7 bases, with 8 bases of the junction left unmatched. The CDR3 is made up of 14 amino acids. The DNA of the CDR3 is TGTGCCAGTAGTCCGGGGACAGGGGTTGAAAAACTGTTTTTT. Translated: CASSPGTGVEKLFF.

CDR3 sequence (DNA): TGCGCCAGCAGGACTCCGGGACAGGGGTCCTACGAGCAGTACTTC. Translation gives CASRTPGQGSYEQYF. V and J are TRBV5-1 and TRBJ2-7; 10 bases agree with TRBD1. Germline V gene data show CDR1 as SGHRS and CDR2 as YFSETQ. The CDR3 spans 15 residues. V lost 5 bases, J lost 1 base, and 6 bases stayed unmatched.

This chain connects TRBV15 to TRBJ1-5; D not certain. The CDR3 totals 16 residues. From germline, CDR1 is LNHNV and CDR2 YYDKDF (reference sequence). V shed 3 bases and J shed 1 base, with 13 bases lying between them. For the CDR3, the DNA is TGTGCCACCAGCAGCCAAGTGACGGAAAGCAATCAGCCCCAGCATTTT. It translates to CATSSQVTESNQPQHF. Full variable domain (remainder filled in from reference TRBV15 and TRBJ1-5): DAMVIQNPRYQVTQFGKPVTLSCSQTLNHNVMYWYQQKSSQAPKLLFHYYDKDFNNEADTPDNFQSRRPNTSFCFLDIRSPGLGDTAMYLCATSSQVTESNQPQHFGDGTRLSIL.